What follows is one T cell receptor (beta chain) and its context. Assay: immunoSEQ multiplex PCR; the TCRdb copy retains only in-frame clones and omits some. The top ten hold 2.5% to 3.5% of the sample, which has about 140,000 clones, 75% to 80% seen once. This record belongs to a study of blood T cell repertoires in COVID-19. Trimming took 8 bases from V and 2 from J, leaving 10 bases between them. There are 14 residues in the CDR3. From germline, CDR1 is MNHEY and CDR2 SMNVEV (reference sequence). Material: PBMCs or T cells enriched from blood (not recorded which). The TCR sequence derives from a woman in her fifties or sixties who had recovered from COVID-19. V gene TRBV27 combines with J gene TRBJ2-6, with TRBD1 as a possible D gene (6 bases). The CDR3 here is CASANRAGANVLTF. CDR3 sequence (DNA): TGTGCCAGCGCTAACAGGGCTGGGGCCAACGTCCTGACTTTC.